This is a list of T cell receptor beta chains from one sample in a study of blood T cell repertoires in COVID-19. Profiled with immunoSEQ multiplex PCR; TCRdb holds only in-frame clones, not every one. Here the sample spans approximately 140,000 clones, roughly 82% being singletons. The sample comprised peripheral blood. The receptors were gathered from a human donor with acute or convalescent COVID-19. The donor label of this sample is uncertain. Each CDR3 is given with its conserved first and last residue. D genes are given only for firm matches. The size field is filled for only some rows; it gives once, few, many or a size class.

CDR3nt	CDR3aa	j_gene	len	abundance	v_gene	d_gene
TGTGCCAGCAGCTTATCCGGGAATCAGCCCCAGCATTTT	CASSLSGNQPQHF	TRBJ1-5	13	NA	TRBV7-3	NA
TGTGCCAGCAGTCTCCGACAGGGTCTGAATGGCTACACCTTC	CASSLRQGLNGYTF	TRBJ1-2	14	NA	TRBV27	TRBD1
TGTGCCAGCAGCTTAGGTTACTTTTCTGGAAACACCATATATTTT	CASSLGYFSGNTIYF	TRBJ1-3	15	NA	TRBV11-3	NA
TGTGCCTGGAGTCGGATTGGTAGCGGGTTCCACGAGCAGTACTTC	CAWSRIGSGFHEQYF	TRBJ2-7	15	once	TRBV30	TRBD2
TGTGCCAGCAGCCAGGCCCGTTTCTATGGCTACACCTTC	CASSQARFYGYTF	TRBJ1-2	13	NA	TRBV3-1/TRBV3-2	NA
TGTGCCAGCAGCACTACTAGGGAGGAGACCCAGTACTTC	CASSTTREETQYF	TRBJ2-5	13	once	TRBV7-2	NA
TGTGCCAGCAGCTCCCAGGGATACGAGCAGTACTTC	CASSSQGYEQYF	TRBJ2-7	12	NA	TRBV7-9	NA
TGTGCCAGTACTACACCACGGGGAACCAGCTCCTACGAGCAGTACTTC	CASTTPRGTSSYEQYF	TRBJ2-7	16	NA	TRBV19	NA
TGTGCCAGCAGTTTCGGGTCCAATCAGCCCCAGCATTTT	CASSFGSNQPQHF	TRBJ1-5	13	NA	TRBV12-3/TRBV12-4	NA
TGTGCCTGGGAGGCCGGGACTAGCGGGGTTACCGGGGAGCTGTTTTTT	CAWEAGTSGVTGELFF	TRBJ2-2	16	NA	TRBV30	TRBD2
TGTGCCAGCAGCTTGGGATTAGGAGGCAGCTCCTATAATTCACCCCTCCACTTT	CASSLGLGGSSYNSPLHF	TRBJ1-6	18	NA	TRBV7-9	NA
TGTGCCAGCTCACCACGCCTCGGGGGGGGCCCTTCCAGCTCCTACAATGAGCAGTTCTTC	CASSPRLGGGPSSSYNEQFF	TRBJ2-1	20	NA	TRBV18	TRBD2
TGTGCCTGCGGACAGGGGGGTGGCTACACCTTC	CACGQGGGYTF	TRBJ1-2	11	NA	TRBV30	TRBD1
TGCGCCAGCAGCTTGGAGGGCGGATCGGGAGGCTACACCTTC	CASSLEGGSGGYTF	TRBJ1-2	14	NA	TRBV5-1	NA
TGCGCCAGCAGCCCTCCCCTAGGGGGCAGGACCCTGACTTTC	CASSPPLGGRTLTF	TRBJ2-6	14	NA	TRBV4-1	TRBD1
TGTGCCAGCACGACTGAAGCTTTCTTT	CASTTEAFF	TRBJ1-1	9	NA	TRBV21-1	NA
TGTGCCAGCAGTACAGGGTTTGGAAACACCATATATTTT	CASSTGFGNTIYF	TRBJ1-3	13	NA	TRBV11-2	NA
TGTGCCAGCCGCCTATGGGGGACAGGGGGGACTGGAAACACCATATATTTT	CASRLWGTGGTGNTIYF	TRBJ1-3	17	NA	TRBV2	TRBD1
TGTGCCAGCAGCCCGGGAGTTATTCAGGGGAGGGGCGAGCAGTACTTC	CASSPGVIQGRGEQYF	TRBJ2-7	16	NA	TRBV5-4	NA
TGTGCCAGCAGTTTATGGGGTGGGATAAGGGGCGAAGCTTTCTTT	CASSLWGGIRGEAFF	TRBJ1-1	15	few	TRBV27	NA
TGTGCCAGCAGTGAAGGGACAGGGGAGCAGCCCCAGCATTTT	CASSEGTGEQPQHF	TRBJ1-5	14	NA	TRBV2	TRBD1
TGTGCCATCGCGCGGAAGAACACTGAAGCTTTCTTT	CAIARKNTEAFF	TRBJ1-1	12	once	TRBV10-3	NA
TGTGCCAGCAGGACAGGGGGTTTGAGCACCGGGGAGCTGTTTTTT	CASRTGGLSTGELFF	TRBJ2-2	15	NA	TRBV2	TRBD1
TGCGCCAGCCGGAACCCTCCACGGGGGGGGGTCCCTCCCTCTAACTATGGCTACACCTTC	CASRNPPRGGVPPSNYGYTF	TRBJ1-2	20	NA	TRBV23-1	NA
TGTGCCAGTAGTAGAGTCGTCAGGGCCCTTGGTGGCTACACCTTC	CASSRVVRALGGYTF	TRBJ1-2	15	NA	TRBV19	NA
TGTGCCAGCAGCAAATCCGGGGATTTTGGGGGGTCGGTAAGGTCAGATACGCAGTATTTT	CASSKSGDFGGSVRSDTQYF	TRBJ2-3	20	NA	TRBV21-1	NA
TGTGCCAGCAGTGCCCTACAGGCGAACACTGAAGCTTTCTTT	CASSALQANTEAFF	TRBJ1-1	14	NA	TRBV27	NA
TGTGCCAGCACCGGGGGTGGGGATTCACCCCTCCACTTT	CASTGGGDSPLHF	TRBJ1-6	13	NA	TRBV6-5	NA
TGTGCCAGCAGCTTAGAGGGCAGGGGCACCGGGGAGCTGTTTTTT	CASSLEGRGTGELFF	TRBJ2-2	15	NA	TRBV7-2	NA
TGTGCCAGCAGCTTAGGGGGGGACAGGGTGCGCACAGATACGCAGTATTTT	CASSLGGDRVRTDTQYF	TRBJ2-3	17	NA	TRBV7-2	TRBD1
TGTGCCAGTAGTCCCACATCGGAGGGGTTCTACACCTTC	CASSPTSEGFYTF	TRBJ1-2	13	NA	TRBV19	NA
TGCAGCGTTGGACAGGGGGACTATGGCTACACCTTC	CSVGQGDYGYTF	TRBJ1-2	12	NA	TRBV29-1	TRBD1
TGTGCCAGCAGCTTAGAGACAGGATACAATGAAAAACTGTTTTTT	CASSLETGYNEKLFF	TRBJ1-4	15	NA	TRBV7-9	NA
TGTGCCAGCAGTTACTCCGGGACTGCCTATTTCTTC	CASSYSGTAYFF	TRBJ2-1	12	once	TRBV6-5	NA
TGTGCCAGCAGCTTGGTCGCCGCGGGTAACTATGGCTACACCTTC	CASSLVAAGNYGYTF	TRBJ1-2	15	once	TRBV5-6	NA
TGTGCCAGCAGCTTACAAACAGGGGGCTATGGCTACACCTTC	CASSLQTGGYGYTF	TRBJ1-2	14	NA	TRBV11-1	TRBD1
TGTGCCAGCCGGACCCAGGGATACGAGCAGTACTTC	CASRTQGYEQYF	TRBJ2-7	12	NA	TRBV2	NA
TGTGCCAGCAGCCGCATAGGGACAGGGGTAGTTTTCTTT	CASSRIGTGVVFF	TRBJ1-1	13	few	TRBV5-6	TRBD1
TGTGCCAGCAGTCCACTAGCGGGGGCCCGCACAGATACGCAGTATTTT	CASSPLAGARTDTQYF	TRBJ2-3	16	NA	TRBV6-2/TRBV6-3	TRBD2
TGTGCCAGCAGGCCGACAGGGAACTATAATTCACCCCTCCACTTT	CASRPTGNYNSPLHF	TRBJ1-6	15	NA	TRBV7-9	TRBD1
TGTGCCAGCAGTTGGCGGACAGGGATTGACACCGGGGAGCTGTTTTTT	CASSWRTGIDTGELFF	TRBJ2-2	16	NA	TRBV6-5	TRBD1
TGTGCCAGCAGCCCTGCTAGGCAGGGGAAGTTCACCTACGAGCAGTACTTC	CASSPARQGKFTYEQYF	TRBJ2-7	17	NA	TRBV27	NA
TGTGCCAGCAGCTTGAGACAGGGGCATGCAACTAATGAAAAACTGTTTTTT	CASSLRQGHATNEKLFF	TRBJ1-4	17	NA	TRBV5-6	TRBD1
TGTGCCAGTACCCGAGACTACGACACCGGGGAGCTGTTTTTT	CASTRDYDTGELFF	TRBJ2-2	14	NA	TRBV19	NA
TGTGCCAGGCAGGGGGCGCCGGGTGGAGCTTTCTTT	CARQGAPGGAFF	TRBJ1-1	12	NA	TRBV2	TRBD1
TGTGCCAGCAGCTTAGGCCGGACAGGGCGCTCTGGAAACACCATATATTTT	CASSLGRTGRSGNTIYF	TRBJ1-3	17	few	TRBV7-2	TRBD1
TGTGCCACCAGCAGAGGGACAGGGCGACAAGAGACCCAGTACTTC	CATSRGTGRQETQYF	TRBJ2-5	15	NA	TRBV15	TRBD1